This T cell receptor beta chain was observed in a study of T cell changes during pregnancy in multiple sclerosis. Profiled with immunoSEQ multiplex PCR; TCRdb holds only in-frame clones, not every one. This table has over 85,000 clones, around 91% appearing once. Germline-derived CDR1 and CDR2 are SGHRS and YFSETQ. This CDR3 has 12 residues. Trimming cost V 1 base and J 6 bases, with 4 bases left between them. The V gene is TRBV5-1, the J gene TRBJ2-2; D uncertain. The sample in question was peripheral blood, obtained after pregnancy. This TCR derives from a female donor in good health, enrolled as a control in a pregnancy study. CDR3 amino acids: CASSLFAGELFF. In nucleotides, the CDR3 is TGCGCCAGCAGCTTGTTCGCCGGGGAGCTGTTTTTT.